The rows below give T cell receptor beta chains drawn from one sample of a study of OX40 agonist ivuxolimab in advanced cancers. Produced via immunoSEQ multiplex PCR; TCRdb's table is partial and in-frame only. In the table there are tens of thousands of clones, 87% of which are singletons. Sequenced here: CD4+ or CD8+ T cells sorted from blood, sampled in a trial of the OX40 agonist ivuxolimab. Receptors were obtained from an adult with an advanced solid tumor such as melanoma, head and neck, liver or kidney cancer. The CDR3 runs from the conserved cysteine through the conserved F or W. Fields, in order: J gene, V gene, D gene, clone size, CDR3 protein, CDR3 DNA. The D gene is left open where the match is weak. Clone sizes are given selectively: once, few, many, or a class where the clone is expanded.

>TRBJ2-3|TRBV18|TRBD1|-
CASSLDRADTQYF
TGTGCCAGCTCATTGGACAGGGCAGATACGCAGTATTTT
>TRBJ2-1|TRBV5-1|-|-
CASSLAGANNNEQFF
TGCGCCAGCAGCTTGGCGGGGGCTAACAACAATGAGCAGTTCTTC
>TRBJ2-1|TRBV14|-|once
CASSQERQLNEQFF
TGTGCCAGCAGCCAAGAACGGCAGCTCAATGAGCAGTTCTTC
>TRBJ1-2|TRBV28|-|-
CASSLIQDSPSGYTF
TGTGCCAGCAGTTTAATTCAGGACAGCCCCTCTGGCTACACCTTC
>TRBJ2-3|TRBV11-2|-|once
CASSLAGLTDTQYF
TGTGCCAGCAGCTTAGCGGGGCTCACAGATACGCAGTATTTT
>TRBJ2-7|TRBV5-1|TRBD1|once
CASSSGTGGFSSYEQYF
TGCGCCAGCAGCTCCGGGACAGGGGGCTTCAGTTCCTACGAGCAGTACTTC
>TRBJ2-5|TRBV4-2|TRBD2|-
CASSPAEGTSGRRETQYF
TGTGCCAGCAGCCCCGCGGAGGGGACTAGCGGGAGAAGGGAGACCCAGTACTTC
>TRBJ1-3|TRBV20-1|-|-
CSAYLRNTIYF
TGCAGTGCTTATTTAAGAAACACCATATATTTT
>TRBJ2-5|TRBV28|TRBD1|few
CASSSLSYRGRGETQYF
TGTGCCAGCAGTTCCCTCTCGTACAGGGGTCGAGGAGAGACCCAGTACTTC
>TRBJ1-5|TRBV6-5|-|once
CASSYSGQSNQPQHF
TGTGCCAGCAGTTACTCGGGCCAAAGCAATCAGCCCCAGCATTTT
>TRBJ1-5|TRBV6-1|TRBD1|-
CASSSTGSQPQHF
TGTGCCAGCAGTTCGACAGGGTCTCAGCCCCAGCATTTT
>TRBJ2-7|TRBV7-8|-|-
CASTSGGGGQYF
TGTGCCAGCACCTCCGGGGGTGGGGGGCAGTACTTC
>TRBJ2-7|TRBV6-4|TRBD2|-
CASSPSGTSSYEQYF
TGTGCCAGCAGTCCTAGCGGGACTAGCTCCTACGAGCAGTACTTC
>TRBJ2-5|TRBV7-3|-|-
CASSIDRNQETQYF
TGTGCCAGCAGCATCGACAGGAACCAAGAGACCCAGTACTTC
>TRBJ2-7|TRBV10-3|TRBD1|-
CAISERDRGEQYF
TGTGCCATCAGTGAGCGGGACAGGGGCGAGCAGTACTTC
>TRBJ1-2|TRBV2|-|-
CASGLLTVGETF
TGTGCCAGCGGGCTTCTAACGGTAGGGGAGACCTTC
>TRBJ2-1|TRBV5-1|-|-
CASSSVGGDNEQFF
TGCGCCAGCAGCTCCGTCGGGGGCGACAATGAGCAGTTCTTC
>TRBJ1-6|TRBV19|TRBD1|-
CASTLTHRGSYNSPLHF
TGTGCCAGTACCCTGACCCACAGGGGCTCCTATAATTCACCCCTCCACTTT
>TRBJ2-1|TRBV11-3|-|-
CASSPPSVTYNEQFF
TGTGCCAGCAGCCCCCCCAGCGTAACCTACAATGAGCAGTTCTTC
>TRBJ1-1|TRBV5-1|-|-
CASSLDGGVNTEAFF
TGCGCCAGCAGCTTGGATGGTGGGGTGAACACTGAAGCTTTCTTT
>TRBJ2-3|TRBV18|-|-
CASSPWGALSDTQYF
TGTGCCAGCTCACCATGGGGAGCCCTCTCCGATACGCAGTATTTT
>TRBJ2-2|TRBV30|TRBD1|-
CAWSGGQGGAGELFF
TGTGCCTGGAGCGGGGGACAGGGGGGGGCCGGGGAGCTGTTTTTT
>TRBJ1-1|TRBV5-1|-|-
CASSLSGSEAFF
TGCGCCAGCAGCTTGTCGGGTTCTGAAGCTTTCTTT
>TRBJ1-3|TRBV7-3|-|-
CASSPGPSSGNTIYF
TGTGCCAGCAGCCCCGGACCGAGCTCTGGAAACACCATATATTTT
>TRBJ2-3|TRBV7-3|-|-
CASSSQQRSDTQYF
TGTGCCAGCAGCTCCCAACAGCGGTCAGATACGCAGTATTTT
>TRBJ2-2|TRBV28|TRBD2|-
CASSFGLAGTLRNTGELFF
TGTGCCAGCAGTTTTGGACTAGCGGGAACACTAAGGAACACCGGGGAGCTGTTTTTT
>TRBJ1-5|TRBV11-2|-|-
CASSPSLGNQPQHF
TGTGCCAGCAGCCCCAGTTTGGGCAATCAGCCCCAGCATTTT